What follows are 6 T cell receptor beta chains derived from one specimen sequenced in a study of OX40 agonist ivuxolimab in advanced cancers. Here immunoSEQ multiplex PCR was the method, and the copy in TCRdb shows in-frame clones only, minus some. Of 46,000 or so clones in the sample, roughly four fifths were seen once. The source material was CD4+ or CD8+ T cells sorted from blood, sampled in a trial of the OX40 agonist ivuxolimab. The source of these receptors is an adult with an advanced solid tumor such as melanoma, head and neck, liver or kidney cancer.

In this sample, this clone turned up once. The gene calls are TRBV6-5 and TRBJ1-1; no reliable D call. Germline V lookup: CDR1 MNHEY, CDR2 SVGAGI. The V gene lost 6 bases and the J gene lost 1 base, with 6 bases spanning the gap. The CDR3 is 12 residues long. CDR3 in DNA: TGTGCCAGCAGACGACAGAACACTGAAGCTTTCTTT. Its protein is CASRRQNTEAFF.

V gene TRBV5-1 combines with J gene TRBJ2-2; no clear D. CDR3 length: 14 residues. Germline values: CDR1 SGHRS, CDR2 YFSETQ. V was pared by 2 bases and J by 1 base, with 6 bases between. CDR3 sequence reads: CASSFRMNTGELFF. CDR3 sequence (DNA): TGCGCCAGCAGCTTCAGGATGAACACCGGGGAGCTGTTTTTT.

The rearrangement links TRBV6-4 to TRBJ1-2; D gene ambiguous. The CDR3 spans 11 residues. Trimming shortened V by 5 bases and J by 7 bases, and 8 bases separated the two germline ends. Germline-derived CDR1 and CDR2 are MRHNA and SNTAGT. The CDR3 loop is CASSSEGGYTF. The CDR3 coding sequence is TGTGCCAGCAGTTCGGAGGGTGGCTACACCTTC.

V is TRBV5-3 and J is TRBJ1-2; D unresolved. TRBV5-3 belongs to the ORF category, with a function that is uncertain. Trimming left V 3 bases short and J 3 bases short, with 12 bases between. This CDR3 is built from 14 residues. CDR3 region: CARSSPEEDYGYTF. The CDR3 DNA follows: TGTGCCAGAAGCTCACCGGAAGAAGACTATGGCTACACCTTC.

This sequence joins TRBV5-1 and TRBJ2-1; 14 bases fit TRBD2. The V gene end was trimmed by 4 bases and the J gene end by 10 bases; junction bases not matched to a gene: 7. This CDR3 has 15 residues. The germline V gene has CDR1 SGHRS and CDR2 YFSETQ. The CDR3 region is CASSVGLAGVLEQFF. Written as DNA, the CDR3 is TGCGCCAGCAGCGTGGGACTAGCGGGAGTTTTAGAGCAGTTCTTC.

The CDR3, as DNA: TGCGCCAGCAGCCGGATGGGCCCAAGGCCTGAAGCTTTCTTT. Protein: CASSRMGPRPEAFF. The chain couples TRBV4-1 to TRBJ1-1; D not resolved. V was clipped by 4 bases and J by 6 bases, with 15 bases between them. CDR1 is MGHRA, CDR2 YSYEKL, per germline. The CDR3 has 14 amino acids.